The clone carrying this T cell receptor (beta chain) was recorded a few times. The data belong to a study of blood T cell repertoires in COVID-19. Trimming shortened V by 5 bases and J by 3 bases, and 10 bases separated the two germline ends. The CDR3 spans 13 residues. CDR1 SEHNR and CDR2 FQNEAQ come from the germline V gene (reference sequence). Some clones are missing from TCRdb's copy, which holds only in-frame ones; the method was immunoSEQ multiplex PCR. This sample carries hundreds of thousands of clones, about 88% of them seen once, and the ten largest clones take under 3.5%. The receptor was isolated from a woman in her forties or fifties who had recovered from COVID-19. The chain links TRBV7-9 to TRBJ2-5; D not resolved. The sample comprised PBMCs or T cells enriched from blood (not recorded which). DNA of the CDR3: TGTGCCAGCAGCCCAAAGCGAGAAGAGACCCAGTACTTC. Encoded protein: CASSPKREETQYF.